The 14 T cell receptor beta chains listed next were all sequenced from one sample in a study of T cells in Graves' hyperthyroidism and ophthalmopathy. Amplification yielded TCR beta CDR3 regions, with RNA transcripts as the source. First-round RT-PCR targeting the TCR CDR3 was performed with the HTBI primer set. TCRdb reprocessed the multiplex PCR reads with MiXCR, giving one entry per CDR3 protein. This sample yields about 560,000 distinct CDR3 sequences, of which around 16% are seen a single time; roughly 7.3% belongs to the top ten. Sequences were obtained from blood. These receptors were collected from a woman in her thirties with Graves' hyperthyroidism.

This clonotype was observed many times. The rearrangement links TRBV3-1 to TRBJ2-7; 12 bases map to TRBD2. Germline V CDR1 and CDR2: LGHDT, YNNKEL (reference sequence). The CDR3 length is 15 residues. V was pared by 4 bases and J by 3 bases, with 4 bases of the junction left unmatched. The CDR3 loop reads CASSPRLAGDYEQYF. The CDR3, as DNA: TGTGCCAGCAGCCCACGACTAGCGGGAGACTACGAGCAGTACTTC.

This clonotype came up many times. The chain joins TRBV5-1 to TRBJ2-1; 10 positions agree with TRBD1. V shed 7 bases and J 3 bases; nucleotides not matched to a gene: 7. CDR3 length equals 15 residues. CDR1 is SGHRS, CDR2 YFSETQ, per germline. CDR3 nucleotide sequence: TGCGCCAGCGTCAGGGGGACAGGGGTCTACAATGAGCAGTTCTTC. It is translated as CASVRGTGVYNEQFF.

A few counts support this clonotype. The chain links TRBV20-1 to TRBJ1-5, with D unclear. V was trimmed by 6 bases and J by 4 bases, leaving 10 bases between them. The CDR3 is 12 amino acids. Germline assignment: CDR1 DFQATT and CDR2 SNEGSKA (reference sequence). The CDR3: CSAIGGNQPQHF. For the CDR3, the DNA is TGCAGTGCAATAGGCGGGAATCAGCCCCAGCATTTT.

This clonotype has a count of ten or more. J is TRBJ2-1 and V is TRBV20-1, with 9 bases fitting TRBD2. V lost 7 bases, J lost 4 bases, and 11 bases stayed unmatched. The CDR3 has 15 residues. CDR1 and CDR2 (germline): DFQATT, SNEGSKA (reference sequence). CDR3 DNA sequence: TGCAGTGGCAGGGGCGGGAGGGCCTGGTACAATGAGCAGTTCTTC. The encoded protein is CSGRGGRAWYNEQFF.

This clonotype was recorded a few times. This chain connects TRBV28 to TRBJ2-3; 12 bases are shared with TRBD2. V lost 1 base, J lost 4 bases, and 12 bases stayed unmatched. This CDR3 contains 19 residues. Looked up from germline, CDR1 is MDHEN and CDR2 is SYDVKM. CDR3 coding DNA: TGTGCCAGCAGTTTATCCCTCCTAGCGGGAGGGCCGAGATCAGATACGCAGTATTTT. Translation: CASSLSLLAGGPRSDTQYF.

The chain recombines TRBV9 with TRBJ2-4, with a possible D match to TRBD1 (7 bases). The CDR3 sequence is 15 residues long. V gave up 4 bases and J gave up 8 bases, with 19 bases separating them. Germline V gene data show CDR1 as SGDLS and CDR2 as YYNGEE. CDR3 DNA sequence: TGTGCCAGCAGCCGCCAGGGGGGCAGTTGGGACATTCAGTACTTC. This codes for CASSRQGGSWDIQYF.

In its sample, this clonotype was seen many times. The chain recombines TRBV20-1 with TRBJ1-4, with D possibly being TRBD1 (5 bases). Trimming took 4 bases from V and 2 from J, leaving 14 bases between them. CDR3 length: 15 amino acids. Per germline, CDR1 DFQATT and CDR2 SNEGSKA (reference sequence). For the CDR3, the DNA is TGCAGTGCTAAGGACTGGGAGGGGACTAATGAAAAACTGTTTTTT. This sequence encodes CSAKDWEGTNEKLFF.

In this sample, this clonotype turned up many times. V and J are TRBV30 and TRBJ1-5; 9 bases align to TRBD1. The CDR3 loop spans 15 amino acids. The ends lost 3 bases at V and 6 bases at J; junction bases unmatched: 9. Germline V gene lookup returns CDR1 GTSNPN and CDR2 SVGIG (reference sequence). CDR3 sequence (DNA): TGTGCCTGGAGCAAACCGGGACAGGGAGGTCAGCCCCAGCATTTT. This gives the protein CAWSKPGQGGQPQHF.

This clonotype was found many times. The rearrangement links TRBV28 to TRBJ1-2; 7 nucleotides match TRBD1. Germline V gives CDR1 MDHEN, CDR2 SYDVKM. The V and J ends lost 6 bases and 3 bases, in that order; junction bases with no gene match: 7. There are 14 residues in the CDR3. CDR3 in amino acids: CASRTNTGDYGYTF. CDR3 nucleotide sequence: TGTGCCAGCAGGACAAATACAGGGGACTATGGCTACACCTTC.

The chain's CDR3 is CASSLAWPVYTGELFF. The DNA of the CDR3 is TGTGCCAGCAGCTTAGCGTGGCCGGTTTACACCGGGGAGCTGTTTTTT. The chain employs TRBV7-2 and TRBJ2-2; D not certain. Germline CDR1 and CDR2: SGHTA and FQGNSA. There are 16 residues in the CDR3. The V end was cut by 0 bases, the J end by 3 bases, with 11 bases between. Full variable domain (remainder filled in from reference TRBV7-2 and TRBJ2-2): GAGVSQSPSNKVTEKGKDVELRCDPISGHTALYWYRQSLGQGLEFLIYFQGNSAPDKSGLPSDRFSAERTGGSVSTLTIQRTQQEDSAVYLCASSLAWPVYTGELFFGEGSRLTVL.

The table lists this clonotype with many counts. CDR3 loop: CASSERRNTVYGYTF. CDR3 DNA sequence: TGTGCCAGCAGTGAAAGGAGGAATACTGTGTATGGCTACACCTTC. The gene calls are TRBV2 and TRBJ1-2; D call uncertain. CDR3 length equals 15 residues. Per the germline V gene, CDR1 is SNHLY and CDR2 is FYNNEI. V was cut by 2 bases and J by 5 bases, with 15 bases left in between.

This clonotype was seen a handful of times. The chain uses TRBV27 and TRBJ1-2, with 8 positions matching TRBD1. This CDR3 is built from 14 residues. The J segment lost 6 bases and the V segment lost 0 bases, leaving 3 bases of the junction unmatched. CDR1 MNHEY and CDR2 SMNVEV come from the germline V gene (reference sequence). CDR3 sequence (DNA): TGTGCCAGCAGTTTATCCAGGACAGGGAATGGCTACACCTTC. Its protein is CASSLSRTGNGYTF.

This clonotype was picked up many times. This chain uses TRBV27 with TRBJ2-7, with a weak D call TRBD2 (6 bases). V lost 6 bases and J 7 bases, leaving 19 bases between the germline ends. The CDR3 length is 14 residues. Germline V lookup: CDR1 MNHEY, CDR2 SMNVEV (reference sequence). The CDR3 spells CASSLGIGRGEQYF. The DNA for the CDR3 is TGTGCCAGCAGCCTAGGCATAGGACGGGGGGAGCAGTACTTC.

This clonotype appeared many times. The V call is TRBV3-1, the J call TRBJ2-2; 7 nucleotides match TRBD1. Germline loops: CDR1 LGHDT, CDR2 YNNKEL (reference sequence). Losses at the gene ends were 0 bases for V and 4 bases for J; bases not matched to a gene: 8. The CDR3 totals 17 residues. The CDR3 sequence is CASSQETGMVSTGELFF. In DNA form, the CDR3 reads TGTGCCAGCAGCCAAGAGACAGGGATGGTGAGCACCGGGGAGCTGTTTTTT. The variable domain in full, completed from reference TRBV3-1 and TRBJ2-2, reads DTAVSQTPKYLVTQMGNDKSIKCEQNLGHDTMYWYKQDSKKFLKIMFSYNNKELIINETVPNRFSPKSPDKAHLNLHINSLELGDSAVYFCASSQETGMVSTGELFFGEGSRLTVL.